This T cell receptor (beta chain) comes out of a study of regulatory T cells in long-lasting Graves disease. V was pared by 6 bases and J by 4 bases, with 14 bases of the junction left unmatched. The CDR3 sequence is 17 residues long. Germline V CDR1 and CDR2: PRHDT, FYEKMQ (reference sequence). Time point reported: newly diagnosed GD, antithyroid drugs for less than 3 months. RNA extracted from PBMCs served as the sequencing template. The authors built TCR beta libraries using iRepertoire HTBI primers and Arm-PCR of CDR3 regions. TCRdb re-analysed the multiplex PCR reads in MiXCR, keeping a single row per CDR3 protein. This table has roughly 410,000 distinct CDR3 sequences, approximately 15% appearing once. Another study also made use of these data, one on T cells in Graves' hyperthyroidism and ophthalmopathy. As that report states: No progression to ophthalmopathy during 18 months of follow-up defined stable disease. Blood shared most expanded thyroid clonotypes above 0.001.

Here the sequenced sample was peripheral blood mononuclear cells (PBMCs), taken at new diagnosis, from a patient treated with antithyroid drugs. This sequence originates from a woman in her thirties or forties with Graves disease. The rearrangement links TRBV13 to TRBJ2-3; TRBD1 matches 9 bases. CDR3 nucleotides: TGTGCCAGCAGTATACCGGGACAGGGAAGTAATGCAGATACGCAGTATTTT. Translation gives CASSIPGQGSNADTQYF.